The 5 T cell receptor beta chains presented below share a single source sample, sequenced in a study of breast tumors, draining lymph nodes, adjacent tissues (dated by TCRdb to the mid-2010s). The method behind the library was multiplex PCR. The listed sequencing device is Illumina HiSeq 2000. Starting from the raw public reads, TCRdb applied fastp trimming at Q25, assembled clones with MiXCR and retained in-frame beta chains. Merged by CDR3 protein, the rows form single entries marked with the most common genes and DNA. Present in this sample are approximately 130,000 distinct CDR3 sequences, approximately 22% of which were seen just once. Together, the top ten hold roughly 2.2% of the sample. The axillary draining lymph nodes of breast cancer patients were the source of the lymph node samples. Input material: axillary lymph node tissue. The receptors were gathered from a female donor with breast cancer. Some clones in this sample may be carry-over from other donors' samples.

On this clonotype itself: A single base separates this from a much larger clone, so it may be a read error. No conserved phenylalanine or tryptophan is present at the end of the CDR3, so a read error is the likely explanation. The CDR3 sequence is CSAPSTRENSPLHL. As DNA, the CDR3 is TGCAGTGCTCCCTCTACCCGGGAAAATTCACCCCTCCACCTT. The rearrangement links TRBV20-1 to TRBJ1-6; D unresolved. The CDR3 has 14 residues. V was shortened by 5 bases and J by 7 bases, with 15 bases between the two germline ends. Germline values: CDR1 DFQATT, CDR2 SNEGSKA (reference sequence).

In regard to this clonotype: Since a much larger clone is just one base distant, this may be a read error. The chain uses TRBV7-9 and TRBJ2-7, with 8 bases lining up with TRBD1. This CDR3 region has 14 residues. Looked up from germline, CDR1 is SEHNR and CDR2 is FQNEAQ (reference sequence). The CDR3 reads CTSSSTGAPYEQYF. The CDR3 region has the DNA TGTACCAGCAGCTCGACAGGGGCCCCCTACGAGCAGTACTTC. Variable domain in full (rest from reference TRBV7-9 and TRBJ2-7): DTGVSQNPRHKITKRGQNVTFRCDPISEHNRLYWYRQTLGQGPEFLTYFQNEAQLEKSRLLSDRFSAERPKGSFSTLEIQRTEQGDSAMYLCTSSSTGAPYEQYFGPGTRLTVT.

On this clonotype itself: This may stem from a read error, because a much larger clone lies one nucleotide away. The rearrangement joins TRBV9 to TRBJ2-1; 8 bases are a match to TRBD2. The V gene's germline CDR1 is SGDLS and CDR2 YYNGEE. This CDR3 comprises 15 residues. The CDR3 loop is CAGSLTGSGGGEQFF. The CDR3 DNA reads as TGTGCCGGCAGCTTAACGGGCTCGGGGGGGGGTGAGCAGTTCTTC.

A remark on this clonotype: Possible read error: a much larger clone is one base away. The CDR3 sequence: CAGSRWRGQPQHF. In nucleotides, the CDR3 is TGCGCCGGCAGCCGTTGGCGGGGTCAGCCTCAGCATTTT. The chain uses TRBV5-1 and TRBJ1-5; D not certain. This CDR3 comprises 13 residues. Per the germline V gene, CDR1 is SGHRS and CDR2 is YFSETQ.

At least ten counts were recorded for this clonotype. V and J are TRBV20-1 and TRBJ1-2; D may be TRBD1 (6 bases). Trimming took off 0 bases at V and 8 bases at J, with 19 bases between the two ends. The CDR3 runs to 15 residues. CDR1 DFQATT and CDR2 SNEGSKA come from the germline V gene (reference sequence). The CDR3 DNA is TGCAGTGCTAGAGATCTACGGGGGCAGCTGGGGGGCTACACCTTC. Translated: CSARDLRGQLGGYTF.